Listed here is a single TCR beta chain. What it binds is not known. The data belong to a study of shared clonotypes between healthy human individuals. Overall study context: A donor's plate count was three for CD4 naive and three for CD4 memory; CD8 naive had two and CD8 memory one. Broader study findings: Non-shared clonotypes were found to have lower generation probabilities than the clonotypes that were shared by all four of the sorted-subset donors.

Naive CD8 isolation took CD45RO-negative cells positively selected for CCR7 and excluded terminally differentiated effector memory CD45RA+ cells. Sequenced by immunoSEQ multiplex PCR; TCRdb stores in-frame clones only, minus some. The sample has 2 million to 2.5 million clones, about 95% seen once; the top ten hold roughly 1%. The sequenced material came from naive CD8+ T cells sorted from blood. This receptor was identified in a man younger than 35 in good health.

CDR3 DNA: TGTGCCAGCAGCTTCGGGGACCCAACCTACGAGCAGTACTTC. It yields the protein CASSFGDPTYEQYF. The gene calls are TRBV5-6 and TRBJ2-7; D is tentatively TRBD1 or TRBD2 (5 bases each). This CDR3 has 14 residues. Looked up from germline, CDR1 is SGHDT and CDR2 is YYEEEE. V lost 2 bases and J 2 bases, leaving 11 bases between the germline ends.